The clone carrying this T cell receptor (beta chain) was detected ten times or more. This record comes from a study of T cell changes during pregnancy in multiple sclerosis. Data came from immunoSEQ multiplex PCR; TCRdb stores just in-frame clones and leaves some out. The table includes fewer than 50,000 clones, almost 95% detected once. V lost 1 base to trimming and J lost 0 bases; unmatched junction nucleotides: 13. Germline CDR1 reads LNHNV; CDR2 reads YYDKDF (reference sequence). CDR3 length equals 20 residues. Here the sequenced sample was CD8+ T cells from peripheral blood mononuclear cells, taken in the third trimester of pregnancy. This receptor was identified in a female donor with multiple sclerosis, enrolled in a pregnancy study. This chain joins TRBV15 and TRBJ2-2; 8 bases line up with TRBD2. The CDR3 DNA is TGTGCCACCAGCAGAGCGATAGCGGGGATAGACACGTCGAACACCGGGGAGCTGTTTTTT. Translated: CATSRAIAGIDTSNTGELFF. Full variable domain (outside the CDR3, taken from reference TRBV15 and TRBJ2-2): DAMVIQNPRYQVTQFGKPVTLSCSQTLNHNVMYWYQQKSSQAPKLLFHYYDKDFNNEADTPDNFQSRRPNTSFCFLDIRSPGLGDTAMYLCATSRAIAGIDTSNTGELFFGEGSRLTVL.